A single TCR beta chain is shown here with its context. The CDR3 is made up of 17 amino acids. Germline CDR1 LGHNT, CDR2 FRNRAP. V was trimmed by 0 bases and J by 2 bases, leaving 13 bases between them. These data are taken from a study of CD8 T cells in Susac syndrome. Random hexamers were used to reverse transcribe roughly 0.45 to 1 ug of RNA. TCR beta CDR3 was amplified by immunoSEQ multiplex PCR. This amplification extended across 54 Vbeta and 13 Jbeta segments. TCRdb independently ran MiXCR on the immunoSEQ multiplex PCR reads; one entry per CDR3 protein. The table has about 120,000 distinct CDR3 sequences, less than 95% seen once.

This chain connects TRBV12-5 to TRBJ2-2, with D uncertain. This receptor was identified in a human donor with multiple sclerosis. Sequencing input: CD4+ T cells from PBMCs. CDR3 DNA: TGTGCTAGTGGTTTGGTCCTCGAAGAGAGAAACACCGGGGAGCTGTTTTTT. Its protein is CASGLVLEERNTGELFF. The entire variable domain, with the rest obtained from reference TRBV12-5 and TRBJ2-2, is as follows: DARVTQTPRHKVTEMGQEVTMRCQPILGHNTVFWYRQTMMQGLELLAYFRNRAPLDDSGMPKDRFSAEMPDATLATLKIQPSEPRDSAVYFCASGLVLEERNTGELFFGEGSRLTVL.